This record covers a single T cell receptor beta chain. This sample stems from a study of blood T cell repertoires in COVID-19. The overall study: Whether acute or convalescent, the COVID-19 samples came from the United States, Italy and Spain. The analysed material was cDNA or gDNA that came from T cells, B-cell-depleted T cells, or PBMCs.

Some clones are missing from TCRdb's copy, which holds only in-frame ones; the method was immunoSEQ multiplex PCR. This sample has fewer than 350,000 clones, with around 91% found just once. Participants spanned ages about 18 to 100 years and resided in 20 to 25 US areas. Trimming at V came to 4 bases and at J to 0 bases, leaving 5 bases not matched to a gene. Germline V gives CDR1 SGHRS, CDR2 YFSETQ. The CDR3 runs 15 residues. Specimen: PBMCs or T cells enriched from blood (not recorded which). The genes are TRBV5-1 and TRBJ2-5, with 8 bases fitting TRBD2. This TCR was sampled from a woman aged 40 to 50 who had recovered from COVID-19. The CDR3 here is CASSAPGLDQETQYF. CDR3 DNA: TGCGCCAGCAGCGCACCGGGACTAGACCAAGAGACCCAGTACTTC.